The rows below give T cell receptor beta chains drawn from one sample of a study of blood T cell repertoires in COVID-19. TCRdb's copy holds only in-frame clones and misses some; the assay was immunoSEQ multiplex PCR. The sample includes 84,000 or so clones, around nine tenths of them seen just once. Sequenced material: peripheral blood. All receptors derive from a man aged 55-75 years with acute or convalescent COVID-19. The conserved cysteine and the conserved F or W are not part of the CDR3 here.

v_gene: TRBV9; j_gene: TRBJ2-5; len: 14; CDR3aa: ASSVGVSGGKETQY
v_gene: TRBV4-3; j_gene: TRBJ1-3; len: 15; CDR3aa: ASSQDLGTGVGNTIY
v_gene: TRBV30; j_gene: TRBJ1-5; len: 13; CDR3aa: AWRAQDTGYQPQH
v_gene: TRBV18; j_gene: TRBJ1-1; len: 10; CDR3aa: ASSQEVTEAF
v_gene: TRBV19; j_gene: TRBJ1-1; len: 11; CDR3aa: ATSGGMNTEAF
v_gene: TRBV6-5; j_gene: TRBJ1-1; len: 12; CDR3aa: ASSLGQLNTEAF
v_gene: TRBV11-3; j_gene: TRBJ2-1; len: 13; CDR3aa: ASSSTSGASNEQF
v_gene: TRBV3-1/TRBV3-2; j_gene: TRBJ1-1; len: 10; CDR3aa: ASSSRSTEAF
v_gene: TRBV9; j_gene: TRBJ2-7; len: 15; CDR3aa: ASSPGTSLWGRDEQY
v_gene: TRBV5-1; j_gene: TRBJ2-3; len: 13; CDR3aa: ASSPMGGGGDTQY
v_gene: TRBV9; j_gene: TRBJ2-2; len: 11; CDR3aa: ASSARGTGELF
v_gene: TRBV30; j_gene: TRBJ1-5; len: 16; CDR3aa: ACAGGDREGADNQPQH
v_gene: TRBV5-1; j_gene: TRBJ2-7; len: 12; CDR3aa: ASSLSDSPYEQY
v_gene: TRBV11-2; j_gene: TRBJ1-1; len: 12; CDR3aa: ASKTPGQHLEAF
v_gene: TRBV10-3; j_gene: TRBJ2-1; len: 13; CDR3aa: AISARQGSYNEQF
v_gene: TRBV5-5; j_gene: TRBJ1-1; len: 13; CDR3aa: ASSWGQGSNTEAF
v_gene: TRBV7-8; j_gene: TRBJ1-2; len: 12; CDR3aa: ASSLGTTEYGYT
v_gene: TRBV2; j_gene: TRBJ2-1; len: 10; CDR3aa: ASGGRPNEQF
v_gene: TRBV5-6; j_gene: TRBJ1-1; len: 9; CDR3aa: ASSSLREAF
v_gene: TRBV7-3; j_gene: TRBJ2-1; len: 11; CDR3aa: ASSPVGAGEQF
v_gene: TRBV2; j_gene: TRBJ1-3; len: 13; CDR3aa: ASKERSVSGNTIY
v_gene: TRBV5-6; j_gene: TRBJ1-3; len: 12; CDR3aa: ASSLSGEGNTIY
v_gene: TRBV7-8; j_gene: TRBJ1-2; len: 17; CDR3aa: ASSLARTGQGRGSYGYT
v_gene: TRBV6-2/TRBV6-3; j_gene: TRBJ1-1; len: 13; CDR3aa: ASSYSRGGNTEAF
v_gene: TRBV30; j_gene: TRBJ2-5; len: 12; CDR3aa: AWRRGLAGEAQY
v_gene: TRBV7-2; j_gene: TRBJ2-5; len: 11; CDR3aa: ASSRGRWETQY
v_gene: TRBV6-1; j_gene: TRBJ1-5; len: 14; CDR3aa: ASSENRGRGHQPQH
v_gene: TRBV11-2; j_gene: TRBJ2-1; len: 11; CDR3aa: ASSLDRYNEQF
v_gene: TRBV6-2/TRBV6-3; j_gene: TRBJ2-6; len: 15; CDR3aa: ASSSQTPLSGANVLT
v_gene: TRBV9; j_gene: TRBJ1-4; len: 15; CDR3aa: ASSVQSRAGGNEKLF
v_gene: TRBV30; j_gene: TRBJ2-5; len: 13; CDR3aa: AWSVRESRQETQY
v_gene: TRBV7-6; j_gene: TRBJ2-2; len: 13; CDR3aa: ASSSRGPNTGELF
v_gene: TRBV5-1; j_gene: TRBJ1-6; len: 14; CDR3aa: ASSWGQGHYNSPLH
v_gene: TRBV6-2/TRBV6-3; j_gene: TRBJ2-5; len: 14; CDR3aa: ASSSWRQGVRETQY
v_gene: TRBV2; j_gene: TRBJ1-5; len: 12; CDR3aa: ASRVKAEFSPQH
v_gene: TRBV5-1; j_gene: TRBJ2-2; len: 13; CDR3aa: ASSPGLAPTGELF
v_gene: TRBV11-2; j_gene: TRBJ2-2; len: 14; CDR3aa: ASSLGGNGGTGELF
v_gene: TRBV15; j_gene: TRBJ2-3; len: 15; CDR3aa: ATSKTTSGAGSDTQY
v_gene: TRBV30; j_gene: TRBJ1-2; len: 13; CDR3aa: AWTKKRGRPDGYT
v_gene: TRBV18; j_gene: TRBJ1-1; len: 13; CDR3aa: ASSPSRVSDTEAF
v_gene: TRBV10-3; j_gene: TRBJ1-2; len: 12; CDR3aa: AISGGGRGYGYT
v_gene: TRBV10-3; j_gene: TRBJ2-5; len: 13; CDR3aa: AISDNGGAGETQY
v_gene: TRBV30; j_gene: TRBJ2-1; len: 12; CDR3aa: AWSAGTPSNEQF
v_gene: TRBV6-6; j_gene: TRBJ1-2; len: 10; CDR3aa: ASTAFAAGYT
v_gene: TRBV7-6; j_gene: TRBJ2-1; len: 14; CDR3aa: ASSLGGEASYNEQF
v_gene: TRBV7-8; j_gene: TRBJ2-7; len: 12; CDR3aa: ASSFSGGSYEQY
v_gene: TRBV29-1; j_gene: TRBJ2-2; len: 12; CDR3aa: SVERSGDTGELF
v_gene: TRBV5-4; j_gene: TRBJ1-2; len: 13; CDR3aa: ASSPGFGAGYGYT
v_gene: TRBV7-9; j_gene: TRBJ2-7; len: 13; CDR3aa: ASSPRGSGVYEQY
v_gene: TRBV5-1; j_gene: TRBJ1-3; len: 12; CDR3aa: ASSSDRRGNTIY
v_gene: TRBV5-8; j_gene: TRBJ2-3; len: 14; CDR3aa: ASSPIDARSTDTQY
v_gene: TRBV19; j_gene: TRBJ2-2; len: 15; CDR3aa: ASSIAQSGAFDGELF
v_gene: TRBV24-1; j_gene: TRBJ2-3; len: 15; CDR3aa: ATSPLRGGQGTDTQY
v_gene: TRBV2; j_gene: TRBJ1-3; len: 14; CDR3aa: ASTEGTLVTGNTIY
v_gene: TRBV6-2/TRBV6-3; j_gene: TRBJ2-7; len: 11; CDR3aa: ASSRGLHYEQY
v_gene: TRBV27; j_gene: TRBJ2-3; len: 10; CDR3aa: ASKGLKDTQY
v_gene: TRBV30; j_gene: TRBJ1-2; len: 11; CDR3aa: AWSGQGTNGYT
v_gene: TRBV7-2; j_gene: TRBJ1-4; len: 14; CDR3aa: ASSLALQGINEKLF